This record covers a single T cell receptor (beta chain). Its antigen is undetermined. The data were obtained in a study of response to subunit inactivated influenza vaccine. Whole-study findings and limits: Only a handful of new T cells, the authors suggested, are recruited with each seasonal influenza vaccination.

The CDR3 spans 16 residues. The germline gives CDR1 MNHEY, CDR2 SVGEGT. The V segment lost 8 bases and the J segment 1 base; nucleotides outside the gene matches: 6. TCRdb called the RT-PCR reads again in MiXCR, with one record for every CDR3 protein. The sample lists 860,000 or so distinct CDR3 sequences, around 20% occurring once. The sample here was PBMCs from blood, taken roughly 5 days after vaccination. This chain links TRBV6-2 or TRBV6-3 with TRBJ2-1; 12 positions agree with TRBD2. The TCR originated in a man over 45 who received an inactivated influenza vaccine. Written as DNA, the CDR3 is TGTGCCAGCGCCCTAGCGGGAGGGTATTCCTACAATGAGCAGTTCTTC. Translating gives CASALAGGYSYNEQFF.